This TCR beta chain was obtained from a study of OX40 agonist ivuxolimab in advanced cancers. Whole-study results and caveats: The antigens recognized by the expanded peripheral T cells, that is their antigen specificity, were not determined. Compared with CD4+, CD8+ T cells on average had more expanded clones.

Of note for this clone: Antigen unknown.

The germline gives CDR1 SGHNT, CDR2 YYREEE (reference sequence). The junction had 6 bases not matched to a gene; V was cut back by 3 bases and J by 2 bases. The CDR3 has 15 residues. Sequencing was performed with immunoSEQ multiplex PCR; in TCRdb, only in-frame clones are kept and a portion is missing. The sample carries 96,000 or so clones, roughly 91% recorded once. Source: CD4+ or CD8+ T cells sorted from blood, taken in a trial of the OX40 agonist ivuxolimab. The clonotype originates from an adult with an advanced solid tumor such as melanoma, head and neck, liver or kidney cancer. J is TRBJ1-2 and V is TRBV5-4; 8 nucleotides align to TRBD1. The CDR3: CASSSGQGRNYGYTF. The CDR3 bases are TGTGCCAGCAGCTCTGGACAGGGCAGAAACTATGGCTACACCTTC. Supplemented by reference TRBV5-4 and TRBJ1-2, the full variable domain reads ETGVTQSPTHLIKTRGQQVTLRCSSQSGHNTVSWYQQALGQGPQFIFQYYREEENGRGNFPPRFSGLQFPNYSSELNVNALELDDSALYLCASSSGQGRNYGYTFGSGTRLTVV.